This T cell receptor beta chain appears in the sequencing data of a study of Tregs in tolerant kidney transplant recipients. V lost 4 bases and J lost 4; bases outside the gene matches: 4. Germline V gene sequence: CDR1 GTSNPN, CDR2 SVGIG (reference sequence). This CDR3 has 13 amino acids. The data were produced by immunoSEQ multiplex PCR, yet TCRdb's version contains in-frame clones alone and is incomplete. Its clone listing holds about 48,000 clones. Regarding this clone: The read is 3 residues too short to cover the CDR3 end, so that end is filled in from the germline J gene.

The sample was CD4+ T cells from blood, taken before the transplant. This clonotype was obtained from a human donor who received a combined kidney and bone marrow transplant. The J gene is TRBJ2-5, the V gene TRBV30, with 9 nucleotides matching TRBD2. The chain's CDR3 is CAWKVAGAETQYF. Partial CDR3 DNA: TGTGCCTGGAAGGTAGCGGGAGCAGAGACC.